Included here is one T cell receptor beta chain sequence, with context. What it binds is unknown. Trimming pared 4 bases from V and 3 bases from J, leaving 6 bases between. Germline V CDR1 and CDR2: MNHNS, SASEGT. The CDR3 sequence is 12 residues long. This sample was included in a study of cytomegalovirus exposure and HLA in healthy donors. This PCR relied on a set of 60 Vbeta primers and 13 Jbeta primers. The assay was immunoSEQ multiplex PCR, and TCRdb's table has in-frame clones only and misses some. In the table there are around 130,000 clones, over 50% of which are singletons. Study results and caveats: Analysis was carried out at a later point, and it linked a missense DCLRE1C variant to TCR beta V- and J-gene trimming. In a later analysis, DRB1 alleles had the most associated TCRs; HLA-C alleles the fewest.

The source of this sequence is a woman between 40 and 55 years old in good health and CMV-seropositive. Sample: PBMCs. The chain uses TRBV6-1 and TRBJ1-2; D not resolved. This CDR3 is CASSVTDYGYTF. The CDR3 region has the DNA TGTGCCAGCAGTGTAACGGACTATGGCTACACCTTC.